The 32 T cell receptor beta chains below all came from one sample that was sequenced in a study of blood T cells in healthy people across ages. PCR was performed a second time for 7 to 11 cycles using a sample-barcoded 5' primer and a J-beta primer mix. TCRdb recomputed calls from the 5' RACE reads with MiXCR, one row per CDR3 protein. This sample has approximately 850,000 distinct CDR3 sequences, with roughly 60% found just once. The sequencing sample was made of blood. All receptors derive from a man in his thirties or forties in good health.

This clonotype has a single count. Mismatch with germline at one junction end may stem from a read error. The chain has TRBV20-1 and TRBJ1-1; D gene uncertain. This CDR3 spans 15 amino acids. The germline CDR1 and CDR2 sequences are DFQATT and SNEGSKA (reference sequence). The CDR3 region is CSATTDTNRNTEVFF. Written as DNA, the CDR3 is TGCAGTGCTACAACAGACACGAATCGGAACACTGAAGTTTTCTTT.

The chain has TRBV6-2 or TRBV6-3 and TRBJ2-3, with TRBD1 matching 8 bases. CDR3 length: 13 amino acids. The V gene's germline CDR1 is MNHEY and CDR2 SVGEGT. Trimming took 11 bases from V and 5 from J; bases not matched to a gene: 9. CDR3 sequence (DNA): TGTGCCCATGGGCAGGGGGCATTAGATACGCAGTATTTT. As protein: CAHGQGALDTQYF.

This clonotype has more than one count but fewer than ten. In DNA, the CDR3 is TGTGCCAGCAGCTTACTAGCGGGGGGCTTCCAAGAGACCCAGTACTTC. It translates to CASSLLAGGFQETQYF. The chain joins TRBV7-2 to TRBJ2-5, with TRBD2 identical over 11 bases. The germline V gene encodes CDR1 SGHTA and CDR2 FQGNSA. This CDR3 spans 16 amino acids. V shed 2 bases, J shed 1 base, and the junction held 3 bases outside the gene matches.

The chain has TRBV18 and TRBJ2-7; 12 bases agree with TRBD2. V gave up 2 bases and J gave up 2 bases; unmatched junction bases: 7. Germline CDR1 reads KGHSH; CDR2 reads LQKENI. This CDR3 contains 17 residues. This chain's CDR3 is CASSPTPGLAGPYEQYF. The CDR3 DNA sequence: TGTGCCAGCTCACCAACTCCCGGACTAGCGGGACCCTACGAGCAGTACTTC.

This clonotype was recorded many times. J is TRBJ2-5 and V is TRBV28, with D perhaps TRBD2 (6 bases). The V gene's germline CDR1 is MDHEN and CDR2 SYDVKM. V lost 6 bases and J lost 5, with 13 bases in between. The CDR3 has 13 residues. CDR3 amino acids: CASSQTSRETQYF. As DNA, the CDR3 is TGTGCCAGCAGCCAGACTAGTCGTGAGACCCAGTACTTC.

The J gene is TRBJ2-5, the V gene TRBV15, with D unresolved. CDR1 is LNHNV, CDR2 YYDKDF, per germline (reference sequence). V lost 4 bases and J lost 2, with 11 bases in between. The CDR3 is 14 amino acids. The CDR3 sequence: CATSIPWVQETQYF. CDR3 DNA: TGTGCCACCAGCATCCCCTGGGTTCAAGAGACCCAGTACTTC.

This clonotype was seen more than once but under ten times. This chain connects TRBV4-3 to TRBJ2-1; D unresolved. The V and J ends lost 4 bases and 10 bases respectively, with 17 bases between them. Germline V gene data show CDR1 as LGHNA and CDR2 as YSLEER. The CDR3 length is 14 residues. The CDR3 nucleotides read TGCGCCAGCAGCCCTGGGGTAATAGATCGGGAGCAGTTCTTC. Its protein product is CASSPGVIDREQFF.

This clonotype was recorded many times. The chain couples TRBV29-1 to TRBJ2-5, with D possibly being TRBD2 (5 bases). This CDR3 comprises 13 residues. In germline, CDR1 is SQVTM, CDR2 ANQGSEA. V was cut by 7 bases and J by 7 bases, with 19 bases left in between. Here the CDR3 DNA reads TGCAGCGCCGGGAATCCAGAAATAGGGACCCAGTACTTC. Protein sequence: CSAGNPEIGTQYF.

This chain uses TRBV30 with TRBJ2-3, with a tentative D call TRBD2 (5 bases). CDR3 length: 12 residues. Trimming shortened V by 1 base and J by 6 bases, and 8 bases separated the two germline ends. Germline V gene lookup returns CDR1 GTSNPN and CDR2 SVGIG (reference sequence). This chain's CDR3 is CAWSAIADTQYF. The CDR3 DNA follows: TGTGCCTGGAGTGCAATAGCGGATACGCAGTATTTT.

This clonotype was found many times. This sequence joins TRBV7-2 and TRBJ2-3, with D unresolved. Germline V gives CDR1 SGHTA, CDR2 FQGNSA. This CDR3 has 12 residues. The ends were cut back, 2 bases at V and 2 bases at J, with 2 bases in the middle. This CDR3 reads CASSLFTDTQYF. In DNA, the CDR3 is TGTGCCAGCAGCTTATTCACAGATACGCAGTATTTT.

The chain joins TRBV10-2 to TRBJ2-3; a weak D match, TRBD2 (5 bases). Trimming shortened V by 5 bases and J by 5 bases, and 14 bases separated the two germline ends. Germline-derived CDR1 and CDR2 are WSHSY and SAAADI. This CDR3 contains 14 residues. The DNA for the CDR3 is TGCGCCAGCAGTAGTAGCGATTGGGGAGATACGCAGTATTTT. It yields the protein CASSSSDWGDTQYF.

The V gene is TRBV7-9, the J gene TRBJ2-3; perhaps TRBD2 as D (5 bases). The CDR3 has 13 amino acids. Germline assignment: CDR1 SEHNR and CDR2 FQNEAQ (reference sequence). V dropped 8 bases and J dropped 5 bases, with 14 bases sitting between them. The CDR3 spells CASLSKGVDTQYF. CDR3 in DNA: TGTGCCAGCCTCTCAAAGGGAGTAGATACGCAGTATTTT.

The CDR3 DNA sequence: TGTGCCAGCAGTCCCGTAGCGGGAGGGTACGAGCAGTACTTC. Translating it yields CASSPVAGGYEQYF. The chain couples TRBV12-3 or TRBV12-4 to TRBJ2-7, with TRBD2 identical over 11 bases. CDR3 length equals 14 residues. V shed 5 bases, J shed 4 bases, and the junction held 4 bases outside the gene matches.

This clonotype was found once. The J gene is TRBJ1-2, the V gene TRBV6-6, with unresolved D. Germline CDR1 is MNHNY and CDR2 is SVGAGI (reference sequence). The CDR3 sequence is 13 residues long. The ends were cut back, 7 bases at V and 8 bases at J, with 17 bases in the middle. CDR3 region: CASTGATGQGYTF. DNA of the CDR3: TGTGCCAGCACCGGTGCTACGGGTCAAGGCTACACCTTC.

V usage is TRBV7-6 and J usage is TRBJ2-1; 7 nucleotides match TRBD1. Germline V lookup: CDR1 SGHVS, CDR2 FNYEAQ. V was clipped by 5 bases and J by 6 bases; unmatched bases: 10. The CDR3 is made up of 15 amino acids. CDR3 protein: CASSQSDRVPNEQFF. The CDR3 bases are TGTGCCAGCAGCCAAAGCGACAGGGTACCCAATGAGCAGTTCTTC.

This clonotype has at least ten counts. The gene calls are TRBV4-3 and TRBJ2-1, with 10 bases identical to TRBD2. V lost 0 bases and J lost 7; bases outside the gene matches: 18. CDR1 and CDR2 from the germline V gene are LGHNA and YSLEER. The CDR3 extends over 20 amino acids. In DNA, the CDR3 is TGCGCCAGCAGCCAAGATGTCGTATGGTCCCTAGCGGGAGAGGGAAATGAGCAGTTCTTC. This sequence encodes CASSQDVVWSLAGEGNEQFF.

This clonotype was seen a handful of times. The V gene is TRBV29-1, the J gene TRBJ2-1; tentatively, D is TRBD1 or TRBD2 (5 bases each). The CDR3 consists of 14 residues. Germline CDR1 is SQVTM and CDR2 is ANQGSEA. V dropped 7 bases and J dropped 6 bases, with 19 bases sitting between them. The CDR3 loop is CSGSGTPPVNEQFF. The CDR3 coding sequence is TGCAGCGGCTCCGGGACCCCCCCGGTCAATGAGCAGTTCTTC.

There are a few counts of this clonotype. The chain is built from TRBV7-2 and TRBJ2-5; 8 positions agree with TRBD2. CDR3 length: 16 amino acids. V lost 2 bases and J lost 5; bases outside the gene matches: 10. Germline loops: CDR1 SGHTA, CDR2 FQGNSA. CDR3 in DNA: TGTGCCAGCAGCTTACGCCACACCGGGACTAGGGAGACCCAGTACTTC. Translating it yields CASSLRHTGTRETQYF.

A single count supports this clonotype. The chain links TRBV6-5 to TRBJ2-7, with D tentatively TRBD1 (6 bases). Germline CDR1 reads MNHEY; CDR2 reads SVGAGI. Trimming cost V 8 bases and J 3 bases, with 11 bases left between them. The CDR3 has 12 amino acids. DNA for the CDR3: TGTGCCAGCGTAGACAGGATCTACGAGCAGTACTTC. Its protein product is CASVDRIYEQYF.

The sample holds a few counts of this clonotype. The chain joins TRBV6-1 to TRBJ1-2; D gene ambiguous. In germline, CDR1 is MNHNS, CDR2 SASEGT. CDR3 length: 19 residues. V was trimmed by 3 bases and J by 2 bases, leaving 25 bases between them. CDR3 DNA sequence: TGTGCCAGCAGTGAGCCACAAGCCCTCTTGCCATATATCAACTATGGCTACACCTTC. Encoded protein: CASSEPQALLPYINYGYTF.

The V gene is TRBV27, the J gene TRBJ1-6, with 7 bases aligning to TRBD1. The CDR3 sequence is 14 residues long. CDR1 and CDR2 from the germline V gene are MNHEY and SMNVEV (reference sequence). The V and J ends lost 6 bases and 9 bases, in that order; junction bases with no gene match: 8. The DNA of the CDR3 is TGTGCCAGCAGCTCCCCAGACAGGGTTTCACCCCTCCACTTT. It is translated as CASSSPDRVSPLHF.

Only a few counts were recorded for this clonotype. The rearrangement joins TRBV5-6 to TRBJ1-2; tentatively, D is TRBD1 (6 bases). The CDR3 is made up of 14 amino acids. V was trimmed by 3 bases and J by 7 bases, leaving 16 bases between them. CDR1 and CDR2 (germline): SGHDT, YYEEEE. CDR3 coding DNA: TGTGCCAGCAGCTATTCCGGGACATCGAGTGGCTACACCTTC. Translating it yields CASSYSGTSSGYTF.

The rearrangement joins TRBV4-2 to TRBJ1-2; no clear D gene. The CDR3 loop spans 14 amino acids. Germline V gene lookup returns CDR1 LGHNA and CDR2 YNFKEQ. Trimming cost V 0 bases and J 4 bases, with 9 bases left between them. Here the CDR3 DNA reads TGTGCCAGCAGCCAAGATGGGCTGATCTATGGCTACACCTTC. Its translation: CASSQDGLIYGYTF.

This chain uses TRBV29-1 with TRBJ2-6; D is tentatively TRBD1 or TRBD2 (5 bases each). Deletions cut 7 bases from V and 2 bases from J, with 15 bases between. Germline V gene lookup returns CDR1 SQVTM and CDR2 ANQGSEA. CDR3 size: 15 residues. The CDR3 nucleotides are TGCAGCGCACTTGAAGGGACCGCTGGGGCCAACGTCCTGACTTTC. Protein product: CSALEGTAGANVLTF. Using reference TRBV29-1 and TRBJ2-6 for the parts outside the CDR3, the full variable domain is SAVISQKPSRDICQRGTSLTIQCQVDSQVTMMFWYRQQPGQSLTLIATANQGSEATYESGFVIDKFPISRPNLTFSTLTVSNMSPEDSSIYLCSALEGTAGANVLTFGAGSRLTVL.

Ten or more counts support this clonotype. This rearrangement joins TRBV20-1 to TRBJ2-1; no clear D. The CDR3 runs to 14 residues. Trimming left V 6 bases short and J 4 bases short, with 16 bases between. Germline-derived CDR1 and CDR2 are DFQATT and SNEGSKA (reference sequence). Here the CDR3 DNA reads TGCAGTGCCACCCCCCTGACGGATTACAATGAGCAGTTCTTC. It yields the protein CSATPLTDYNEQFF.

The J gene is TRBJ2-1, the V gene TRBV28; D gene unclear. The CDR3 runs 14 residues. V lost 11 bases and J 5 bases, leaving 19 bases between the germline ends. The germline V gene encodes CDR1 MDHEN and CDR2 SYDVKM. The CDR3 loop reads CAATTAVFHNEQFF. Here the CDR3 DNA reads TGTGCCGCGACCACCGCAGTTTTCCACAATGAGCAGTTCTTC.

The J gene is TRBJ2-1, the V gene TRBV29-1; D ambiguous. V lost 7 bases and J 3 bases, leaving 16 bases between the germline ends. Germline CDR1 and CDR2: SQVTM and ANQGSEA. This CDR3 has 14 residues. The CDR3 DNA is TGCAGCGCGACGAGTCATGGGGACTACAATGAGCAGTTCTTC. Translation gives CSATSHGDYNEQFF.

This sequence joins TRBV20-1 and TRBJ1-2; 8 nucleotides line up with TRBD1. The CDR3 covers 13 residues. Germline V gene data show CDR1 as DFQATT and CDR2 as SNEGSKA (reference sequence). Trimming cost V 2 bases and J 5 bases; bases outside gene matches: 4. CDR3 amino acids: CSARYRGSYGYTF. CDR3 bases: TGCAGTGCTAGATACAGGGGGTCGTATGGCTACACCTTC.

This clonotype was recorded once. The J gene is TRBJ2-5, the V gene TRBV5-6; 7 nucleotides align to TRBD1. There are 13 residues in the CDR3. Germline CDR1 is SGHDT and CDR2 is YYEEEE. J gave up 5 bases and V 3 bases, and 4 bases lay outside the gene matches. The DNA for the CDR3 is TGTGCCAGCAGCTCGACAGGGATCGAGACCCAGTACTTC. Translated: CASSSTGIETQYF.

V gene TRBV6-2 or TRBV6-3 combines with J gene TRBJ2-3; 8 bases map to TRBD1. Per germline, CDR1 MNHEY and CDR2 SVGEGT. The CDR3 extends over 19 amino acids. V trimming: 2 bases; J trimming: 4 bases; junction bases outside the gene matches: 17. CDR3 nucleotides: TGTGCCAGCAGTTACCCAACAGGGGGAGGAGAGAGCACCTCAGATACGCAGTATTTT. This encodes CASSYPTGGGESTSDTQYF.

The V and J genes are TRBV6-5 and TRBJ1-2; no clear D gene. In germline, CDR1 is MNHEY, CDR2 SVGAGI. V lost 8 bases to trimming and J lost 5 bases, with 12 bases between them. CDR3 length equals 12 residues. CDR3: CASRSDLYGYTF. DNA of the CDR3: TGTGCCAGCCGGAGCGACCTGTATGGCTACACCTTC.

The CDR3 nucleotides read TGCAGTGCTATCCGTTCGGGGCGCTCCTACAATGAGCAGTACTTC. Translation: CSAIRSGRSYNEQYF. V usage is TRBV20-1 and J usage is TRBJ2-7; D is perhaps TRBD1 or TRBD2 (5 bases each). The CDR3 spans 15 residues. V gave up 4 bases and J gave up 7 bases, with 23 bases separating them. Looked up from germline, CDR1 is DFQATT and CDR2 is SNEGSKA (reference sequence).